This TCR beta chain was documented in a study of CD8 T cells in ankylosing spondylitis. Study findings and constraints: Disease-associated clonotypes exhibited CD8+ identity and were relatively infrequent in peripheral blood. According to the report, clones linked to the disease were significantly enriched in matched synovial fluid samples taken from ankylosing spondylitis patients.

The CDR3 totals 13 residues. Germline CDR1 and CDR2: DFQATT and SNEGSKA (reference sequence). V was trimmed by 6 bases and J by 5 bases, leaving 14 bases between them. This clonotype turned up a few times. Its antigen remains unidentified. The authors made TCR beta libraries by quantitative 5'-RACE with molecular barcodes. TCRdb fed the 5' RACE reads into MiXCR, producing one record per CDR3 protein. The data contain 200,000 to 300,000 distinct CDR3 sequences, roughly 10% of them singletons. The sequenced sample was blood, either unsorted or a sorted T cell fraction (not recorded which). The origin of this receptor is a male donor with ankylosing spondylitis or in good health (not recorded which). V is TRBV20-1 and J is TRBJ2-1; D is ambiguous. CDR3 in amino acids: CSALRVLHNEQFF. For the CDR3, the DNA is TGCAGTGCCCTAAGAGTCCTCCACAATGAGCAGTTCTTC.